This TCR beta chain was found in a study of T cell changes during pregnancy in multiple sclerosis. Measured with immunoSEQ multiplex PCR; TCRdb has only the in-frame clones, and not every one. The sample lists more than 70,000 clones, 93% seen once, with 2.5% in the top ten. CDR3 length: 13 residues. Germline CDR1 is SGHTA and CDR2 is FQGNSA. The J segment lost 6 bases and the V segment lost 6 bases, leaving 8 bases of the junction unmatched. This TCR was recovered from a female donor with multiple sclerosis, enrolled in a pregnancy study. The material sequenced was peripheral blood, taken in the second trimester of pregnancy. The chain carries TRBV7-2 and TRBJ2-7, with 7 positions matching TRBD2. CDR3 sequence reads: CASSEAGWGEQYF. CDR3 DNA sequence: TGTGCCAGCAGTGAAGCGGGGTGGGGCGAGCAGTACTTC.